The 11 T cell receptor beta chains listed next were all sequenced from one sample in a study of cytomegalovirus exposure and HLA in healthy donors. Amplification used 60 Vbeta primers and 13 Jbeta primers. The data were produced by immunoSEQ multiplex PCR, yet TCRdb's version contains in-frame clones alone and is incomplete. The sample contains over 150,000 clones, 77% of which appear only once. The sample was PBMCs. These receptors all stem from a woman aged 40-49 years in good health and CMV-seropositive.

The chain couples TRBV11-2 to TRBJ2-1; D call uncertain. The CDR3 sequence is 14 residues long. The V gene lost 5 bases and the J gene lost 8 bases, with 16 bases spanning the gap. CDR1 SGHAT and CDR2 FQNNGV come from the germline V gene. CDR3 sequence reads: CASSPEIFRDEQFF. DNA of the CDR3: TGTGCCAGCAGCCCAGAGATTTTTCGGGATGAGCAGTTCTTC.

The chain combines TRBV5-4 with TRBJ2-5; tentatively, D is TRBD2 (6 bases). The V gene's germline CDR1 is SGHNT and CDR2 YYREEE (reference sequence). V was trimmed by 4 bases and J by 3 bases, leaving 10 bases between them. The CDR3 runs to 13 residues. CDR3 sequence reads: CASSHGTEETQYF. Here the CDR3 DNA reads TGTGCCAGCAGCCACGGGACTGAAGAGACCCAGTACTTC. Full variable domain (outside the CDR3, taken from reference TRBV5-4 and TRBJ2-5): ETGVTQSPTHLIKTRGQQVTLRCSSQSGHNTVSWYQQALGQGPQFIFQYYREEENGRGNFPPRFSGLQFPNYSSELNVNALELDDSALYLCASSHGTEETQYFGPGTRLLVL.

The V gene is TRBV9, the J gene TRBJ1-4; D possibly corresponds to TRBD1 (5 bases). Germline CDR1 SGDLS, CDR2 YYNGEE. Trimming took off 3 bases at V and 5 bases at J, with 14 bases between the two ends. There are 15 residues in the CDR3. DNA of the CDR3: TGTGCCAGCAGCGGGGGGGAAATGGAAAATGAAAAACTGTTTTTT. Translated, it gives CASSGGEMENEKLFF.

In this sample, this clone turned up once. The CDR3 nucleotides are TGTGCCGGAAACAGGGGTCCGGGAGAGACCCAGTACTTC. Translated, it gives CAGNRGPGETQYF. The V and J genes are TRBV2 and TRBJ2-5, with 7 bases identical to TRBD1. Trimming at V came to 11 bases and at J to 4 bases, leaving 10 bases not matched to a gene. This CDR3 comprises 13 residues. Germline V gene lookup returns CDR1 SNHLY and CDR2 FYNNEI.

The J gene is TRBJ1-1, the V gene TRBV14, with unresolved D. CDR3 length equals 13 residues. V was shortened by 2 bases and J by 0 bases, with 4 bases between the two germline ends. CDR1 SGHDN and CDR2 FVKESK come from the germline V gene. The CDR3 nucleotides are TGTGCCAGCAGCCAACCCATGAACACTGAAGCTTTCTTT. Translating gives CASSQPMNTEAFF.

This clone occurred once. Written as DNA, the CDR3 is TGTGCCAGTAGTATACCTCCGAACACCGGGGAGCTGTTTTTT. Translated: CASSIPPNTGELFF. The V call is TRBV19, the J call TRBJ2-2, with D unclear. Germline V CDR1 and CDR2: LNHDA, SQIVND (reference sequence). This CDR3 region has 14 residues. The V and J ends lost 2 bases and 0 bases respectively, with 4 bases between them.

This chain links TRBV5-4 with TRBJ2-2; a possible D gene is TRBD1 (5 bases). CDR3 length: 15 residues. The V end was cut by 0 bases, the J end by 2 bases, with 8 bases between. Germline V gene lookup returns CDR1 SGHNT and CDR2 YYREEE (reference sequence). In DNA form, the CDR3 reads TGTGCCAGCAGCTTGGACAGGCTAAACACCGGGGAGCTGTTTTTT. Amino acids: CASSLDRLNTGELFF.

The chain carries TRBV4-1 and TRBJ2-7; maybe TRBD2 (6 bases). CDR1 and CDR2 from the germline V gene are MGHRA and YSYEKL. V lost 0 bases and J 3 bases, leaving 12 bases between the germline ends. This CDR3 has 15 residues. CDR3 coding DNA: TGCGCCAGCAGCCAAGATGAAAACGGGAGCTACGAGCAGTACTTC. This codes for CASSQDENGSYEQYF.

V and J are TRBV11-3 and TRBJ2-2; possible D gene TRBD2, 5 bases. This CDR3 has 13 residues. Trimming shortened V by 4 bases and J by 3 bases, and 6 bases separated the two germline ends. The germline CDR1 and CDR2 sequences are SGHNT and YENEEA. The CDR3 spells CASSSRDTGELFF. The CDR3 DNA is TGTGCCAGCAGCTCGAGGGACACCGGGGAGCTGTTTTTT.

This sequence joins TRBV5-4 and TRBJ1-2; possibly TRBD1 for D (6 bases). Germline assignment: CDR1 SGHNT and CDR2 YYREEE (reference sequence). The CDR3 extends over 15 amino acids. The ends were cut back, 4 bases at V and 8 bases at J, with 21 bases in the middle. This CDR3 is CASSPPEGGEEGYTF. Here the CDR3 DNA reads TGTGCCAGCAGCCCCCCTGAAGGGGGAGAAGAAGGCTACACCTTC.

This clone showed up just a few times. The genes are TRBV14 and TRBJ1-1, with D unclear. The CDR3 covers 14 residues. The germline CDR1 and CDR2 sequences are SGHDN and FVKESK. The ends were cut back, 3 bases at V and 5 bases at J, with 13 bases in the middle. Here the CDR3 reads CASSHRYGSTEAFF. The DNA of the CDR3 is TGTGCCAGCAGCCATCGGTACGGGAGTACTGAAGCTTTCTTT.